A selection of T cell receptor beta chains follows, all from one sample in a study of OX40 agonist ivuxolimab in advanced cancers. Libraries were prepared by immunoSEQ multiplex PCR; TCRdb keeps only in-frame clonotypes and omits some of them. The sample includes 22,000 or so clones, about nine tenths seen only once; the top ten take approximately 25%. The sample in question was CD4+ or CD8+ T cells sorted from blood, obtained in a trial of the OX40 agonist ivuxolimab. The receptors stem from an adult with an advanced solid tumor such as melanoma, head and neck, liver or kidney cancer. Each CDR3 is given with its conserved first and last residue. Each record gives: D gene, J gene, clone size, V gene, CDR3 protein, CDR3 DNA. A D gene is named only where the DNA matches it firmly. The listing skips clone size in some rows; elsewhere it reads once, few, many or a size class.

NA TRBJ2-3 NA TRBV9 CASSGTGFWDTQYF TGTGCCAGCAGCGGAACCGGGTTCTGGGATACGCAGTATTTT
NA TRBJ2-2 NA TRBV6-6 CASSLKGRNTGELFF TGTGCCAGCAGTTTAAAGGGCAGAAACACCGGGGAGCTGTTTTTT
TRBD1 TRBJ1-5 NA TRBV18 CASSSALRGPNQPQHF TGTGCCAGCTCATCGGCTCTTAGGGGGCCCAATCAGCCCCAGCATTTT
NA TRBJ2-5 NA TRBV9 CASSVGSLGTQYF TGTGCCAGCAGCGTAGGGAGTTTAGGGACCCAGTACTTC
NA TRBJ2-1 NA TRBV27 CASSPGGLYNEQFF TGTGCCAGCAGCCCGGGGGGCCTTTACAATGAGCAGTTCTTC
NA TRBJ2-7 NA TRBV5-3 CARSFFHEQYF TGTGCCAGAAGCTTCTTCCACGAGCAGTACTTC
TRBD2 TRBJ2-3 NA TRBV7-9 CASSVGAGGSTYF TGTGCCAGCAGCGTCGGAGCGGGAGGGTCTACGTATTTT
NA TRBJ2-5 NA TRBV6-5 CASSPLAGPGETQYF TGTGCCAGCAGCCCCCTGGCGGGGCCGGGGGAGACCCAGTACTTC
NA TRBJ1-5 once TRBV4-2 CASSQESINQPQHF TGTGCCAGCAGCCAAGAATCCATTAATCAGCCCCAGCATTTT
TRBD2 TRBJ2-3 NA TRBV7-2 CASSTGLAGRPISTDTQYF TGTGCCAGCAGCACCGGACTAGCGGGGAGGCCAATTAGCACAGATACGCAGTATTTT
NA TRBJ2-7 NA TRBV28 CASSPRGRESYEQYF TGTGCCAGCAGTCCCCGAGGCAGGGAGAGTTACGAGCAGTACTTC
TRBD1 TRBJ2-2 NA TRBV4-2 CASSPQGAGAGELFF TGTGCCAGCAGCCCACAGGGGGCGGGGGCCGGGGAGCTGTTTTTT
NA TRBJ2-5 NA TRBV29-1 CSVLRETQYF TGCAGCGTGCTACGGGAGACCCAGTACTTC
TRBD1 TRBJ1-2 NA TRBV7-8 CASSLRQGYGYTF TGTGCCAGCAGCTTAAGACAGGGCTATGGCTACACCTTC
TRBD2 TRBJ2-1 NA TRBV9 CASSETSGRGSYNEQFF TGTGCCAGCAGCGAGACTAGCGGGAGGGGATCCTACAATGAGCAGTTCTTC
NA TRBJ2-6 NA TRBV7-6 CASSLTGTTPSGANVLTF TGTGCCAGCAGCTTAACAGGAACCACCCCTTCTGGGGCCAACGTCCTGACTTTC
NA TRBJ1-1 NA TRBV19 CATGTFGHTEAFF TGTGCCACTGGGACCTTTGGGCACACTGAAGCTTTCTTT
NA TRBJ2-7 NA TRBV4-2 CASALGQSYEQYF TGTGCCAGCGCCCTGGGACAATCCTACGAGCAGTACTTC
NA TRBJ2-7 NA TRBV9 CASSVARVGGEQYF TGTGCCAGCAGCGTAGCCCGGGTGGGGGGCGAGCAGTACTTC
NA TRBJ1-2 NA TRBV27 CASSLLTRKGYTF TGTGCCAGCAGTTTATTGACAAGGAAAGGCTACACCTTC
NA TRBJ2-7 NA TRBV19 CASSMGLGFYEQYF TGTGCCAGTAGTATGGGGTTGGGATTCTACGAGCAGTACTTC
NA TRBJ2-1 NA TRBV5-3 CARSLHCLNNEQFF TGTGCCAGAAGCCTACATTGCTTAAACAATGAGCAGTTCTTC
TRBD2 TRBJ2-1 once TRBV15 CATSRPTSPYNEQFF TGTGCCACCAGCAGACCGACTAGCCCCTACAATGAGCAGTTCTTC
NA TRBJ2-7 NA TRBV4-3 CASSQYIGSGYEQYF TGCGCCAGCAGCCAATATATTGGAAGCGGCTACGAGCAGTACTTC
NA TRBJ1-4 NA TRBV6-6 CASSYWDNLQREKLFF TGTGCCAGCAGTTACTGGGACAACCTTCAGAGGGAAAAACTGTTTTTT
NA TRBJ1-3 NA TRBV9 CASSEDGSSGNTIYF TGTGCCAGCAGCGAAGACGGAAGCTCTGGAAACACCATATATTTT